Listed here are 7 T cell receptor beta chains from one sample, sequenced in a study of neurological immune-mediated disorders. TCRdb independently ran MiXCR on the 5' RACE reads; one entry per CDR3 protein. Among around 25,000 distinct CDR3 sequences listed, 20% to 25% were seen once. Sequencing was performed on PBMCs. These receptor sequences come from a woman in her sixties or seventies in good health.

This clonotype was seen many times. This sequence joins TRBV10-3 and TRBJ1-1; the D gene is possibly TRBD1 (6 bases). The CDR3 sequence is 13 residues long. CDR1 and CDR2 (germline): ENHRY, SYGVKD. Trimming pared 0 bases from V and 6 bases from J, leaving 8 bases between. In nucleotides, the CDR3 is TGTGCCATCAGTGAGTCTGGACAGCCTGAAGCTTTCTTT. It is translated as CAISESGQPEAFF.

This clonotype was detected ten times or more. V gene TRBV10-3 combines with J gene TRBJ2-3; TRBD2 agrees at 7 bases. V trimming: 8 bases; J trimming: 4 bases; junction bases outside the gene matches: 6. This CDR3 comprises 13 residues. CDR1 is ENHRY, CDR2 SYGVKD, per germline. The CDR3 protein is CAIQREVADTQYF. CDR3 coding DNA: TGTGCCATCCAACGGGAGGTTGCAGATACGCAGTATTTT.

This clonotype showed up many times. This rearrangement joins TRBV9 to TRBJ2-3; tentative D call: TRBD1 (7 bases). V was clipped by 4 bases and J by 0 bases, with 12 bases between them. Germline V CDR1 and CDR2: SGDLS, YYNGEE. The CDR3 totals 15 residues. CDR3 residues: CASSSRGTSTDTQYF. The CDR3 DNA is TGTGCCAGCAGCTCCAGGGGGACTAGCACAGATACGCAGTATTTT. The variable domain in full, with the rest retrieved from reference TRBV9 and TRBJ2-3, is DSGVTQTPKHLITATGQRVTLRCSPRSGDLSVYWYQQSLDQGLQFLIQYYNGEERAKGNILERFSAQQFPDLHSELNLSSLELGDSALYFCASSSRGTSTDTQYFGPGTRLTVL.

There are many counts of this clonotype. The CDR3 DNA reads as TGCAGTGCTAGTTCAGGGGGGGAAATGGCTGGAAACACCATATATTTT. Protein: CSASSGGEMAGNTIYF. The rearrangement joins TRBV20-1 to TRBJ1-3; 7 bases match TRBD1. Germline CDR1 DFQATT, CDR2 SNEGSKA (reference sequence). The CDR3 totals 16 residues. J was trimmed by 2 bases and V by 3 bases; bases with no gene match: 10.

This clonotype was picked up many times. The chain joins TRBV10-3 to TRBJ2-7; 9 bases agree with TRBD2. V gave up 4 bases and J gave up 0 bases; unmatched junction bases: 1. Germline V gene lookup returns CDR1 ENHRY and CDR2 SYGVKD. The CDR3 runs to 14 residues. The CDR3, as DNA: TGTGCCATCAGTGTAGCGGGGGTCTCCTACGAGCAGTACTTC. It is translated as CAISVAGVSYEQYF.

This clonotype rates as medium-sized (0.01 to 0.1%). V is TRBV6-2 or TRBV6-3 and J is TRBJ1-5; TRBD1 aligns across 8 bases. V was clipped by 4 bases and J by 6 bases; unmatched bases: 5. Germline V gene lookup returns CDR1 MNHEY and CDR2 SVGEGT. The CDR3 loop spans 14 amino acids. CDR3 sequence reads: CASSSQGAVQPQHF. CDR3 nucleotide sequence: TGTGCCAGCAGTTCCCAGGGGGCCGTTCAGCCCCAGCATTTT.

This clonotype was counted at least ten times. The rearrangement uses TRBV20-1 and TRBJ2-5; D is possibly TRBD2 (5 bases). This CDR3 comprises 11 residues. Deletions cut 7 bases from V and 5 bases from J, with 11 bases between. CDR1 and CDR2 (germline): DFQATT, SNEGSKA (reference sequence). CDR3 nucleotide sequence: TGCAGTGAAGTCCGGGGTGAGACCCAGTACTTC. Protein product: CSEVRGETQYF.